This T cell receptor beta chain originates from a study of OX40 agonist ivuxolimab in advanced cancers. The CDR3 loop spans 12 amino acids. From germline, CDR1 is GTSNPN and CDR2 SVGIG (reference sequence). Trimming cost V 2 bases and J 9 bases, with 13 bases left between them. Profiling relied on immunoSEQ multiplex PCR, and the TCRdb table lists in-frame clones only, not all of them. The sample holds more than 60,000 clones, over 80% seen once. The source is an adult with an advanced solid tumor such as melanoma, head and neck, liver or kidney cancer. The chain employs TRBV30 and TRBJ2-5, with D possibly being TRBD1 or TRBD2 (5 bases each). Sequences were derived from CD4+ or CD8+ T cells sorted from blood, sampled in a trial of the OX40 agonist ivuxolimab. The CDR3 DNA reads TGTGCCTGGAGTCAAGGGGTCGGGGCCCAGTACTTC. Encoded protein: CAWSQGVGAQYF.